This TCR beta chain was captured in a study of T cells in Graves' hyperthyroidism and ophthalmopathy. The study's findings and limits: Ophthalmopathy was model-predicted a median roughly 6.3 months pre-onset. Appearing also in blood were most of the thyroid clonotypes expanded above 0.001. The authors' 13 V-J model separated ophthalmopathy from stable hyperthyroidism.

Researchers took RNA transcripts and amplified the TCR beta CDR3 regions from them. HTBI primers were employed in a first-round RT-PCR of the TCR CDR3. TCRdb reprocessed the multiplex PCR reads via MiXCR and lists one record per CDR3 protein. The table includes around 500,000 distinct CDR3 sequences, roughly 15% detected once. Graves' hyperthyroidism was deemed stable absent ophthalmopathy progression within 18 months. Trimming removed 5 bases at V and 9 bases at J, with 14 bases between. CDR3 length equals 14 residues. Germline CDR1 and CDR2: MDHEN and SYDVKM. In its sample, this clonotype was seen many times. The antigen is unknown.

Sequenced sample: blood. This chain joins TRBV28 and TRBJ1-6; D unclear. This TCR was sampled from a woman aged 40 to 50 with Graves' hyperthyroidism. The CDR3 region has the DNA TGTGCCAGCAGTGACCCGGGCGCGCGTTCACCCCTCCACTTT. Its translation: CASSDPGARSPLHF.